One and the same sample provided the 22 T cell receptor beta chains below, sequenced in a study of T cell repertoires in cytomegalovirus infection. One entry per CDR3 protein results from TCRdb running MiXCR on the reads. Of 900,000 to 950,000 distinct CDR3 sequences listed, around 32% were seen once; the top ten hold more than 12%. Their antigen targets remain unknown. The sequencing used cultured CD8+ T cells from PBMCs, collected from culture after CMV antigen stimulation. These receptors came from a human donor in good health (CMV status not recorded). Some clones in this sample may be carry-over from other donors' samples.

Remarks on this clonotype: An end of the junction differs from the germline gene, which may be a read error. This CDR3 reads CANSPRRSHDTQYF. CDR3 nucleotide sequence: TGTGCCAACAGTCCCCGTAGGTCTCACGATACCCAGTACTTC. This chain joins TRBV12-3 or TRBV12-4 and TRBJ2-7; D remains ambiguous. This CDR3 region has 14 residues.

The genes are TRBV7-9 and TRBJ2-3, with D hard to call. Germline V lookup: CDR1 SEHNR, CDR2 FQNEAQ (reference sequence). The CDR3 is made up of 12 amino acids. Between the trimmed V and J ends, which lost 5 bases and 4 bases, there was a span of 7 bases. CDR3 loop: CASSQIADTQYF. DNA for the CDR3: TGTGCCAGCAGCCAAATTGCAGATACGCAGTATTTT.

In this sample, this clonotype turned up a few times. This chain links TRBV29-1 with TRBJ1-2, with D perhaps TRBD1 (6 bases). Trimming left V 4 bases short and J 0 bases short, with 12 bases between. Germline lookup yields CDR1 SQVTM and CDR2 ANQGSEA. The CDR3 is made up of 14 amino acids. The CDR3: CSVANRGPNYGYTF. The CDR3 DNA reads TGCAGCGTTGCGAATCGGGGGCCTAACTATGGCTACACCTTC.

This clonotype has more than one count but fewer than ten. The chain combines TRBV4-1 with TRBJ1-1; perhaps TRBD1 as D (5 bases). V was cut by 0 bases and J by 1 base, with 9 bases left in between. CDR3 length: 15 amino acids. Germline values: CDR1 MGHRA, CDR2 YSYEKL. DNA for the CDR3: TGCGCCAGCAGCCAAGATGGAAGGGGGAACACTGAAGCTTTCTTT. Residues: CASSQDGRGNTEAFF.

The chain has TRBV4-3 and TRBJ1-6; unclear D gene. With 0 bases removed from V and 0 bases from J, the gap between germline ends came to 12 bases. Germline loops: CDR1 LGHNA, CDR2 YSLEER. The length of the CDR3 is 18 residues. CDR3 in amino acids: CASSQEVAGSSYNSPLHF. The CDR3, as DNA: TGCGCCAGCAGCCAAGAGGTCGCAGGATCCTCCTATAATTCACCCCTCCACTTT.

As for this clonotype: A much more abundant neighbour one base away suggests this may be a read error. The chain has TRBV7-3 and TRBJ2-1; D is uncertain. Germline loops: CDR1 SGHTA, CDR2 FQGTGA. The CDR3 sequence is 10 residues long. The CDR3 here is CTSSLDEQFF. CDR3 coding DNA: TGTACCAGCAGCTTAGATGAGCAGTTCTTC. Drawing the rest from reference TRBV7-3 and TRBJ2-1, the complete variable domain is GAGVSQTPSNKVTEKGKYVELRCDPISGHTALYWYRQSLGQGPEFLIYFQGTGAADDSGLPNDRFFAVRPEGSVSTLKIQRTERGDSAVYLCTSSLDEQFFGPGTRLTVL.

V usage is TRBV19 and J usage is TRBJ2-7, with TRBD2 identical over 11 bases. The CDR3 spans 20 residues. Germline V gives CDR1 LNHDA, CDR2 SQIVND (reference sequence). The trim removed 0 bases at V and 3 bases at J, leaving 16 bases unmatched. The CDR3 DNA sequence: TGTGCCAGTAGTATAGACTGGCTAGCGGGGGGACCCTCCCCAGTCTACGAGCAGTACTTC. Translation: CASSIDWLAGGPSPVYEQYF.

CDR3 in DNA: TGTGCCAGCAGTTATACGGGCTACTCCAATCAGGAGACCCAGTACTTC. Protein sequence: CASSYTGYSNQETQYF. The gene calls are TRBV6-5 and TRBJ2-5; the D is unclear. Trimming took off 3 bases at V and 5 bases at J, with 19 bases between the two ends. Per germline, CDR1 MNHEY and CDR2 SVGAGI. CDR3 length: 16 residues.

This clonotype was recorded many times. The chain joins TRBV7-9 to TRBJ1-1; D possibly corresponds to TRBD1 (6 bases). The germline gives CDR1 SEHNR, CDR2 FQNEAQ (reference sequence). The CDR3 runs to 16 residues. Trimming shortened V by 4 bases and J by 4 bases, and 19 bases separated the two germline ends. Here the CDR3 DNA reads TGTGCCAGCAGCTCCTTGGGCAGGGGTAGCGGCACTGAAGCTTTCTTT. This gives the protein CASSSLGRGSGTEAFF.

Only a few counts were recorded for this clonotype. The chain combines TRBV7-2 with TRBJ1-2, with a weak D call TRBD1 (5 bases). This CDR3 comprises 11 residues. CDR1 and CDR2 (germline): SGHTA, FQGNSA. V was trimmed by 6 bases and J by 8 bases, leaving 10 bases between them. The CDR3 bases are TGTGCCAGCAGAAAAGAGGGGGGCTACACCTTC. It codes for CASRKEGGYTF. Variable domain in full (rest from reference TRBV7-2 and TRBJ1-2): GAGVSQSPSNKVTEKGKDVELRCDPISGHTALYWYRQSLGQGLEFLIYFQGNSAPDKSGLPSDRFSAERTGGSVSTLTIQRTQQEDSAVYLCASRKEGGYTFGSGTRLTVV.

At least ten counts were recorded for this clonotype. Written as DNA, the CDR3 is TGTGCCAGCAGTTTGGGGTACTCTGGAAACACCATATATTTT. Translated, it gives CASSLGYSGNTIYF. The chain recombines TRBV12-3 or TRBV12-4 with TRBJ1-3; D uncertain. Trimming took off 3 bases at V and 0 bases at J, with 6 bases between the two ends. The CDR3 runs 14 residues.

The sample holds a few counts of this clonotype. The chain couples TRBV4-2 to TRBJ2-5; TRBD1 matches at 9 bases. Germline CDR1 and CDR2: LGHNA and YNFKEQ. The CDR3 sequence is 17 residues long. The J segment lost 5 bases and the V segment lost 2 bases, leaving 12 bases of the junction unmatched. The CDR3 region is CASSQRPGQGQEETQYF. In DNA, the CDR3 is TGTGCCAGCAGCCAACGTCCGGGACAGGGACAGGAGGAGACCCAGTACTTC.

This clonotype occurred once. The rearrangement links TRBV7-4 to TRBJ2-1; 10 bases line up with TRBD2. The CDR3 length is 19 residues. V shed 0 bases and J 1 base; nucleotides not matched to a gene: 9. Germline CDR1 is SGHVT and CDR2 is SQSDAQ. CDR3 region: CASSLALAGPISSYNEQFF. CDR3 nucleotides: TGTGCCAGCAGCTTAGCACTAGCGGGGCCTATTTCGTCCTACAATGAGCAGTTCTTC.

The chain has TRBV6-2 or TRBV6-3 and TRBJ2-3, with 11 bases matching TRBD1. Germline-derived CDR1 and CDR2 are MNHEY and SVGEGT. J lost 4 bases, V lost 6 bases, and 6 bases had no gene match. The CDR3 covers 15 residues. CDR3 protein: CASSPDRGPADTQYF. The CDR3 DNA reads TGTGCCAGCAGCCCGGACAGGGGGCCGGCAGATACGCAGTATTTT.

The CDR3 region is CASSIRQASSYEQYF. The CDR3 DNA follows: TGCGCCAGCAGCATTAGACAGGCCAGCTCCTACGAGCAGTACTTC. The chain joins TRBV4-1 to TRBJ2-7; D may be TRBD1 (6 bases). This CDR3 is built from 15 residues. Trimming took off 5 bases at V and 0 bases at J, with 14 bases between the two ends. In germline, CDR1 is MGHRA, CDR2 YSYEKL.

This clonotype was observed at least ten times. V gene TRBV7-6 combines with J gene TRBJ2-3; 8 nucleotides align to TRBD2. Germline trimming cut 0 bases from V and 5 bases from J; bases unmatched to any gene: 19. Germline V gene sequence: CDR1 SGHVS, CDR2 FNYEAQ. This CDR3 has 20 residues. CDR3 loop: CASSLAPLQPGLVPRDTQYF. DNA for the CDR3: TGTGCCAGCAGCTTAGCCCCGCTCCAACCGGGACTAGTACCACGAGATACGCAGTATTTT.

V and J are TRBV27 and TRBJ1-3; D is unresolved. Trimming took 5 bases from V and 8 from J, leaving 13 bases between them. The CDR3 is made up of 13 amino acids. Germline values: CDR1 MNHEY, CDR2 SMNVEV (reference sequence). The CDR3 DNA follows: TGTGCCAGCAGTGCAAATTACGGTGACACCATATATTTT. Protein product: CASSANYGDTIYF.

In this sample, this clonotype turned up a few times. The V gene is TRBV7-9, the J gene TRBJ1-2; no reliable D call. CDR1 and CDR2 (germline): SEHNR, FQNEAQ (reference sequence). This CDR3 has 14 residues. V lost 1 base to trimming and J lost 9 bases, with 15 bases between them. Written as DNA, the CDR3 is TGTGCCAGCAGCTTAGGAGAGGCCCGAGGGAGCTACACCTTC. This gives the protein CASSLGEARGSYTF.

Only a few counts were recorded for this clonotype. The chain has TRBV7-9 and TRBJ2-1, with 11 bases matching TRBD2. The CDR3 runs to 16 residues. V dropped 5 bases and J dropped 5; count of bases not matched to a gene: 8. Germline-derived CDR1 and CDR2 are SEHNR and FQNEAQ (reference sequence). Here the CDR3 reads CASSHPLAGGNNEQFF. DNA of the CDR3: TGTGCCAGCAGCCACCCCCTAGCGGGGGGCAACAATGAGCAGTTCTTC.

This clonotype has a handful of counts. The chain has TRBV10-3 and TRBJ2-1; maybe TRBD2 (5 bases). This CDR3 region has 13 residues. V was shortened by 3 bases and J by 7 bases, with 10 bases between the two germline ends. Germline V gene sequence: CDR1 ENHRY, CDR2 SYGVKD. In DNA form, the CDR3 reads TGTGCCATCAGTGAAGCCAGGAGGAATGAGCAGTTCTTC. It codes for CAISEARRNEQFF.

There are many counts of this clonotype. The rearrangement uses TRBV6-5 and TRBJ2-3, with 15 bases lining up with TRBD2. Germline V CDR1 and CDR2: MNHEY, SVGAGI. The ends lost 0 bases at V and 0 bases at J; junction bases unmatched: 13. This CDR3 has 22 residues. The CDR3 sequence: CASSYSLFGTSGGKSSTDTQYF. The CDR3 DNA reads TGTGCCAGCAGTTACTCGCTGTTTGGGACTAGCGGGGGGAAGTCTAGCACAGATACGCAGTATTTT.

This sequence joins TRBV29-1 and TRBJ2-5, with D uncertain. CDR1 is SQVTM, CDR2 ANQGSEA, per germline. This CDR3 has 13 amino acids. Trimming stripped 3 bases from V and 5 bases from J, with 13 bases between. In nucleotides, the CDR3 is TGCAGCGTTGAGGGCCCAGCGCTGGAGACCCAGTACTTC. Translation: CSVEGPALETQYF.